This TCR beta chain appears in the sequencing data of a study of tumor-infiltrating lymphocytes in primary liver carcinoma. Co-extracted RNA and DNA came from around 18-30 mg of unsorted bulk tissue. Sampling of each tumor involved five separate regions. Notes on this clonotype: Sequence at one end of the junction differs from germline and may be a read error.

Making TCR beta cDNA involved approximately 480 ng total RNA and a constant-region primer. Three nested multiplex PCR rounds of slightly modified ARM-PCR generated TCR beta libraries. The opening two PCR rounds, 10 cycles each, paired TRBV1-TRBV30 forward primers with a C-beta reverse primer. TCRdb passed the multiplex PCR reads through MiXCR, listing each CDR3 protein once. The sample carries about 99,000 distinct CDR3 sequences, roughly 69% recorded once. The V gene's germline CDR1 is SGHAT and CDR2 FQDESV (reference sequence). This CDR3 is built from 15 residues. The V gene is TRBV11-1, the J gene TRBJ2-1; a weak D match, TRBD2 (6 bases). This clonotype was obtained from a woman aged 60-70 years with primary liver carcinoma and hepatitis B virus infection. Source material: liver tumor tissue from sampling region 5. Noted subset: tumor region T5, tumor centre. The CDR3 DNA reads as TGTGCCATCAGCGCGGGGCTTAGGTCCTACAATGAGCAGTTCTTC. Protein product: CAISAGLRSYNEQFF.